Given below is one T cell receptor (beta chain) in context. Trimming left V 0 bases short and J 0 bases short, with 11 bases between. CDR3 length: 16 residues. Germline V gene data show CDR1 as SGHTA and CDR2 as FQGTGA. The data originate from a study of blood T cell repertoires in COVID-19. Study-wide background: Nucleic acid was either cDNA or gDNA, and it came from T cells, B-cell-depleted T cells, or PBMCs.

Profiled with immunoSEQ multiplex PCR; TCRdb holds only in-frame clones, not every one. The data contain approximately 180,000 clones, over 70% of them seen just once; the ten biggest clones take up around 7%. The chain couples TRBV7-3 to TRBJ1-1; D is unresolved. The sequenced material came from peripheral blood. This clonotype was obtained from a woman in her thirties or forties with COVID-19, enrolled during active disease. CDR3 nucleotides: TGTGCCAGCAGCTTAACTCCAGATACCATGAACACTGAAGCTTTCTTT. Translation gives CASSLTPDTMNTEAFF. Supplemented by reference TRBV7-3 and TRBJ1-1, the full variable domain reads GAGVSQTPSNKVTEKGKYVELRCDPISGHTALYWYRQSLGQGPEFLIYFQGTGAADDSGLPNDRFFAVRPEGSVSTLKIQRTERGDSAVYLCASSLTPDTMNTEAFFGQGTRLTVV.